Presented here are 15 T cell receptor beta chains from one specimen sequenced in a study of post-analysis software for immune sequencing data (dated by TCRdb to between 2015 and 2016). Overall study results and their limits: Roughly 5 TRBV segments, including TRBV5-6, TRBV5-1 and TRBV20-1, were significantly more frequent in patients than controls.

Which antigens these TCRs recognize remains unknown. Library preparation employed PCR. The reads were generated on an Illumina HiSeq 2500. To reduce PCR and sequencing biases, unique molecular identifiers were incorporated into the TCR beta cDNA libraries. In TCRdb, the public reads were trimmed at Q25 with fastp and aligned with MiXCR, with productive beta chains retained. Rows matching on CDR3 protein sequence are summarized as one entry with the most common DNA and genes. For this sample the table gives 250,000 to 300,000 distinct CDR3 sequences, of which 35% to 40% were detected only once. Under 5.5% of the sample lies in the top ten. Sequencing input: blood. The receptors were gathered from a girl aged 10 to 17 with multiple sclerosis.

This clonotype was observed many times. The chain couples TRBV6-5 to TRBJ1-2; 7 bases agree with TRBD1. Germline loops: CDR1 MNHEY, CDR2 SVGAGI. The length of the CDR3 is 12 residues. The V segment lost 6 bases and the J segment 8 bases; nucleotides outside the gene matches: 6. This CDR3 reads CASRRQGGGYTF. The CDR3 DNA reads TGTGCCAGCAGGCGACAGGGCGGCGGCTACACCTTC.

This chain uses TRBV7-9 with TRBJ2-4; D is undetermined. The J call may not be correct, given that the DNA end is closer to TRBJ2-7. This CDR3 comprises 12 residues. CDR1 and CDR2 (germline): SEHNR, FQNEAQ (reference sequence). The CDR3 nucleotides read TGTGCCAGCAATAAACCTGGGTACGAGCAGTACTTC. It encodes CASNKPGYEQYF.

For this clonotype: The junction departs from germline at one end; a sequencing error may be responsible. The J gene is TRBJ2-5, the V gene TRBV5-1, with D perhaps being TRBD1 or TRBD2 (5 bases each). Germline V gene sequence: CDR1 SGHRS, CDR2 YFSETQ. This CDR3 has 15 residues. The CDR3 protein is CASSLAGATYNEQYF. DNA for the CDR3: TGTGCCAGCAGCTTGGCCGGGGCAACCTACAATGAGCAGTACTTC.

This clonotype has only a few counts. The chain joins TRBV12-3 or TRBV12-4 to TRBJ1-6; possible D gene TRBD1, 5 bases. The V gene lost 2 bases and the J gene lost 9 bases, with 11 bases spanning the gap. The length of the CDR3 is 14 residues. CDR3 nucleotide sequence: TGTGCCAGCAGTTTAACAGGAGGGAGTTCACCCCTCCACTTT. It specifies CASSLTGGSSPLHF.

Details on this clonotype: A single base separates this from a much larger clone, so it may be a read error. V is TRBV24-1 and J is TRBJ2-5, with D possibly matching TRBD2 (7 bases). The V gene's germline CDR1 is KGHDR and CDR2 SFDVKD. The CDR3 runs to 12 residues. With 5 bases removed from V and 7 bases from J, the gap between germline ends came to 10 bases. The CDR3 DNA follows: TGTGCCACCAGTGTTAGGGGGGGGACCCAGTACTTC. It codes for CATSVRGGTQYF.

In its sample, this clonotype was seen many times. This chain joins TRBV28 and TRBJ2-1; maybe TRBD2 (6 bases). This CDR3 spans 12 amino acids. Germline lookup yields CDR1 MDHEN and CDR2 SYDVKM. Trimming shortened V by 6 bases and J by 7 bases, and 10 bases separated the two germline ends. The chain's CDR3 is CASRESGNEQFF. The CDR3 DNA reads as TGTGCCAGCAGGGAGAGCGGGAATGAGCAGTTCTTC. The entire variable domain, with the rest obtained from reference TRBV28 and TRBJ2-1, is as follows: DVKVTQSSRYLVKRTGEKVFLECVQDMDHENMFWYRQDPGLGLRLIYFSYDVKMKEKGDIPEGYSVSREKKERFSLILESASTNQTSMYLCASRESGNEQFFGPGTRLTVL.

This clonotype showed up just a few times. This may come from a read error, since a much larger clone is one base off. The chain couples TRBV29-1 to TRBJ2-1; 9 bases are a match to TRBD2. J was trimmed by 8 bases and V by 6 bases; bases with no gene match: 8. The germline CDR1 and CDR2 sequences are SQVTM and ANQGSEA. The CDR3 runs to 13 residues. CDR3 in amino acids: CSVGLAGCYEQFF. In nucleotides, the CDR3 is TGCAGCGTGGGGCTAGCGGGGTGCTATGAGCAGTTCTTC.

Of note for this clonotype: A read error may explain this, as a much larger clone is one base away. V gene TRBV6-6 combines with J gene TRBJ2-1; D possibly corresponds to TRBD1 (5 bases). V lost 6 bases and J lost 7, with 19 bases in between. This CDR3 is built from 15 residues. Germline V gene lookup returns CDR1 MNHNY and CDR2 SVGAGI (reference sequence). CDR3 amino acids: CASRPVAGPRNEQFF. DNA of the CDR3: TGTGCCAGCAGGCCAGTTGCAGGGCCGAGGAATGAGCAGTTCTTC.

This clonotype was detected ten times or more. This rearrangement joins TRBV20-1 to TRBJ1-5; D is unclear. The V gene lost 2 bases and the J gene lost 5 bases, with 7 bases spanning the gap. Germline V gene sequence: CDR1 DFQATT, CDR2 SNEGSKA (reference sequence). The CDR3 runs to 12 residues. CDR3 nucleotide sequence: TGCAGTGCTAGAATCGGGGATCAGCCCCAGCATTTT. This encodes CSARIGDQPQHF.

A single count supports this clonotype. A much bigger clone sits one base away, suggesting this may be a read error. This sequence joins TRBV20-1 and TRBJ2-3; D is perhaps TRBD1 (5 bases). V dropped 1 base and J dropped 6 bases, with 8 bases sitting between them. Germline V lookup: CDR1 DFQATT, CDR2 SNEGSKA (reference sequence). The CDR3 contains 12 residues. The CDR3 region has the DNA TGCAGTGCTAGAGTAGGGGCGGATACGCAGTATTTT. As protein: CSARVGADTQYF.

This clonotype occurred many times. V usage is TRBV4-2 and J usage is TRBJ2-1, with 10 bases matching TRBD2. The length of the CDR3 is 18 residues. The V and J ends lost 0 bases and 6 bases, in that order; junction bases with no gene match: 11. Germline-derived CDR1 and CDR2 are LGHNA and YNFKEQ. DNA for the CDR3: TGTGCCAGCAGCCAAGATTTGGCTAGCGGGAGACTAGGCAATGAGCAGTTCTTC. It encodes CASSQDLASGRLGNEQFF.

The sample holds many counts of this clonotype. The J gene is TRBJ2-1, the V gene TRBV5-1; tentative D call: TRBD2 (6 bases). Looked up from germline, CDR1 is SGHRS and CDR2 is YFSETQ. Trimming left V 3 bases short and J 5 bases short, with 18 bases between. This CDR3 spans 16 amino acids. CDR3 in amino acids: CASSSLDGSTHNEQFF. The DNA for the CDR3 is TGCGCCAGCAGCTCCTTGGACGGGAGTACCCACAATGAGCAGTTCTTC. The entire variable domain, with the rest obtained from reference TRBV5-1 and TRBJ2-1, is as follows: KAGVTQTPRYLIKTRGQQVTLSCSPISGHRSVSWYQQTPGQGLQFLFEYFSETQRNKGNFPGRFSGRQFSNSRSEMNVSTLELGDSALYLCASSSLDGSTHNEQFFGPGTRLTVL.

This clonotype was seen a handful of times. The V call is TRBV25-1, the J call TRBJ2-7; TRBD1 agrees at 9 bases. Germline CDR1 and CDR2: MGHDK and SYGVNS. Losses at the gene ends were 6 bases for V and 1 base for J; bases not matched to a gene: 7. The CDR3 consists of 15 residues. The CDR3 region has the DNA TGTGCCAGCAGGGCAACCGGGACAGGGTCCTACGAGCAGTACTTC. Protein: CASRATGTGSYEQYF.

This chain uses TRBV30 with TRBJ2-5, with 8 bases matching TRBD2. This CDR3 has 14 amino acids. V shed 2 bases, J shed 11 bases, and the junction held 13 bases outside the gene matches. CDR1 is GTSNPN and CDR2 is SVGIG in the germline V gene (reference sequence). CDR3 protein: CAWSPPTSEPVQYF. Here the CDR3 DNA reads TGTGCCTGGAGTCCGCCGACTAGCGAACCCGTGCAGTACTTC.

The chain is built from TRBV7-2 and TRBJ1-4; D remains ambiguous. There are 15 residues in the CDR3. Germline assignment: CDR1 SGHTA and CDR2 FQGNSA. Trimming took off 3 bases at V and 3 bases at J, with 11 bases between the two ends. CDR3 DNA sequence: TGTGCCAGCAGCTTGCAGCCGGGCCCTAATGAAAAACTGTTTTTT. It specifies CASSLQPGPNEKLFF. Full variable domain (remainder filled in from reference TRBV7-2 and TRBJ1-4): GAGVSQSPSNKVTEKGKDVELRCDPISGHTALYWYRQSLGQGLEFLIYFQGNSAPDKSGLPSDRFSAERTGGSVSTLTIQRTQQEDSAVYLCASSLQPGPNEKLFFGSGTQLSVL.